Shown below are 2 T cell receptor beta chains from a single sample sequenced in a study of post-analysis software for immune sequencing data. The study's findings and limits: In patients, five TRBV segments were more frequent than in controls, with TRBV5-6, TRBV5-1 and TRBV20-1 among them.

Unique molecular identifiers were built into the TCR beta cDNA libraries. TCRdb analysed the PCR reads with MiXCR anew, one entry per CDR3 protein. The sample lists about 820,000 distinct CDR3 sequences, 53% occurring once. Which antigens these TCRs recognize remains unknown. Sequencing was performed on blood. The receptors were gathered from a girl aged 10 to 17 with multiple sclerosis.

This clonotype was detected a few times. This sequence joins TRBV7-2 and TRBJ2-1, with 12 bases fitting TRBD2. This CDR3 comprises 18 residues. J was trimmed by 0 bases and V by 4 bases; bases with no gene match: 7. The V gene's germline CDR1 is SGHTA and CDR2 FQGNSA. The CDR3 loop reads CASSYPGLAGPSYNEQFF. The CDR3 region has the DNA TGTGCCAGCAGCTACCCAGGACTAGCGGGACCCTCCTACAATGAGCAGTTCTTC.

The gene calls are TRBV7-9 and TRBJ2-4, with TRBD1 matching over 9 bases. This CDR3 has 14 amino acids. V lost 5 bases, J lost 6 bases, and 5 bases stayed unmatched. Germline V gives CDR1 SEHNR, CDR2 FQNEAQ (reference sequence). The CDR3 DNA follows: TGTGCCAGCAGCCCGCTGGGACAGGGAAACATTCAGTACTTC. Translated: CASSPLGQGNIQYF.